This T cell receptor (beta chain) was retrieved from a study of T cell repertoires in cytomegalovirus infection. Study as a whole: Based on public TCR beta signatures, there were indications of CMV infection and of a matching HLA type. Whole-study findings and limits: HLA-C-restricted CMV-specific TCR beta clonotypes were dominant in the ex vivo response. Carriage of CMV together with the relevant HLA was identifiable through cumulative public TCR beta family frequency.

TCRdb re-derived calls from the reads in MiXCR, one entry per CDR3 protein. The sample yields fewer than 650,000 distinct CDR3 sequences, about 40% seen once. This clonotype showed up just a few times. Its antigen is unknown. The V end was cut by 3 bases, the J end by 0 bases, with 8 bases between. The CDR3 contains 14 residues. The TCR sequence derives from a human donor in good health (CMV status not recorded). Some clones in this sample may be carry-over from other donors' samples. V and J are TRBV12-3 or TRBV12-4 and TRBJ1-1, with D maybe TRBD1 (5 bases). Sequenced here: cultured PBMCs, sampled from culture after CMV antigen stimulation. The CDR3 DNA is TGTGCCAGCAGTTTGGGGGACCTGAACACTGAAGCTTTCTTT. As protein: CASSLGDLNTEAFF.